Sequencing of this T cell receptor beta chain was carried out in a study of control samples from healthy donors and cancer patients. This CDR3 region has 15 residues. In germline, CDR1 is WNHNN, CDR2 SYGVQD (reference sequence). Trimming removed 0 bases from V and 3 bases from J; junction bases left unmatched: 1. Sequencing used immunoSEQ multiplex PCR; TCRdb keeps in-frame clones, though not all of them. The sample lists around 200,000 clones; approximately 95% were seen once. The TCR comes from a man aged 18-30 years in good health. The sequenced sample was blood. V gene TRBV10-1 combines with J gene TRBJ2-1; 8 bases line up with TRBD2. CDR3 protein: CASSESSGSYNEQFF. CDR3 bases: TGCGCCAGCAGTGAGTCGAGCGGGAGCTACAATGAGCAGTTCTTC.